This T cell receptor (beta chain) stems from a study of sequential checkpoint blockade in melanoma. This clone is categorized as medium-sized (0.01 to 0.1%). The V and J ends lost 3 bases and 4 bases, in that order; junction bases with no gene match: 4. In germline, CDR1 is SGHNT, CDR2 YENEEA. The CDR3 has 14 amino acids. Libraries were prepared by immunoSEQ multiplex PCR; TCRdb keeps only in-frame clonotypes and omits some of them. Of around 440 clones in the sample, about a sixth were seen once. Noted treatment: randomized to nivolumab then ipilimumab (arm A) or the reverse (arm B). The source is a human donor with melanoma. The sample in question was tumor tissue (inferred from file names), obtained from a patient given nivolumab and ipilimumab in sequence. The V call is TRBV11-3, the J call TRBJ2-3; TRBD2 aligns across 7 bases. This CDR3 is CASSFGLGPDTQYF. The CDR3 nucleotides read TGTGCCAGCAGCTTTGGACTAGGCCCAGATACGCAGTATTTT.